A single sample is the source of the 16 T cell receptor beta chains below, sequenced in a study of shared clonotypes between healthy human individuals (dated by TCRdb to the early 2020s). The method behind the library was the immunoSEQ multiplex PCR assay. Held by TCRdb, this immuneACCESS table contains in-frame sequences only and omits some clones. Under half of the omission traces to an unresolved V gene where checked; the cause of the rest is unknown. Here the sample has roughly 1,500,000 clones; around 98% occur a single time. The ten most abundant clones make up approximately 0.44% of the sample. The sample consisted of naive CD4+ T cells sorted from blood. The sample's cell subset or site label, decoded: CD45RA+ positively selected. Receptors were obtained from a young man in good health.

The chain uses TRBV5-6 and TRBJ2-1; D is perhaps TRBD1 (5 bases). CDR3 length: 14 amino acids. Germline CDR1 SGHDT, CDR2 YYEEEE. V lost 0 bases and J 2 bases, leaving 6 bases between the germline ends. The CDR3 DNA follows: TGTGCCAGCAGCTTGGACAGGCCCTACAATGAGCAGTTCTTC. Protein sequence: CASSLDRPYNEQFF.

The rearrangement links TRBV6-6 to TRBJ2-7; 8 bases align to TRBD1. Germline CDR1 and CDR2: MNHNY and SVGAGI (reference sequence). The CDR3 totals 15 residues. V was pared by 6 bases and J by 3 bases, with 10 bases of the junction left unmatched. CDR3 coding DNA: TGTGCCAGCAGCTTCGGGACAGGAGCACTCTACGAGCAGTACTTC. Protein sequence: CASSFGTGALYEQYF.

V and J are TRBV28 and TRBJ2-7, with 8 bases lining up with TRBD1. Per the germline V gene, CDR1 is MDHEN and CDR2 is SYDVKM. V dropped 7 bases and J dropped 0; count of bases not matched to a gene: 5. The CDR3 loop spans 14 amino acids. As DNA, the CDR3 is TGTGCCAGCACCAGGACAGGGCCCTCCTACGAGCAGTACTTC. This codes for CASTRTGPSYEQYF.

The J gene is TRBJ2-5, the V gene TRBV7-6; TRBD2 aligns across 9 bases. Germline loops: CDR1 SGHVS, CDR2 FNYEAQ. This CDR3 contains 14 residues. Trimming removed 5 bases from V and 3 bases from J; junction bases left unmatched: 4. In DNA, the CDR3 is TGTGCCAGCAGCCCGATAGCGGGGGAAGAGACCCAGTACTTC. The encoded protein is CASSPIAGEETQYF.

This chain links TRBV19 with TRBJ2-1; 9 positions agree with TRBD1. V trimming: 6 bases; J trimming: 10 bases; junction bases outside the gene matches: 10. From germline, CDR1 is LNHDA and CDR2 SQIVND (reference sequence). The CDR3 is 14 residues long. The CDR3 loop is CASRGQGSLVEQFF. In DNA, the CDR3 is TGTGCCAGTAGAGGACAGGGGTCGCTCGTGGAGCAGTTCTTC.

In regard to this clone: Other DNA sequences in this sample translate to the same CDR3. The rearrangement uses TRBV9 and TRBJ2-3; 10 positions match TRBD2. V trimming: 2 bases; J trimming: 6 bases; junction bases outside the gene matches: 3. This CDR3 is built from 14 residues. Germline V gene data show CDR1 as SGDLS and CDR2 as YYNGEE. The DNA for the CDR3 is TGTGCCAGCAGCGTGCTAGCGGGAGAGGATACGCAGTATTTT. This encodes CASSVLAGEDTQYF. The full variable domain, with the rest looked up from reference TRBV9 and TRBJ2-3, is DSGVTQTPKHLITATGQRVTLRCSPRSGDLSVYWYQQSLDQGLQFLIQYYNGEERAKGNILERFSAQQFPDLHSELNLSSLELGDSALYFCASSVLAGEDTQYFGPGTRLTVL.

Concerning this clone itself: Other DNA sequences of this sample code for an identical CDR3. This chain joins TRBV28 and TRBJ1-4, with D unclear. V was clipped by 1 base and J by 4 bases, with 7 bases between them. The germline gives CDR1 MDHEN, CDR2 SYDVKM. CDR3 size: 14 residues. The CDR3 nucleotides read TGTGCCAGCAGTTTATCAGGAGTTAATGAAAAACTGTTTTTT. Encoded protein: CASSLSGVNEKLFF.

This clone occurred once. The CDR3 does not end in the conserved phenylalanine or tryptophan, so this is likely a read error. Because the CDR3's place on the DNA is in doubt, the DNA is left out and the CDR3 is given as listed by TCRdb. The rearrangement joins TRBV11-2 to TRBJ2-7; TRBD1, the table's D call, was not compared with the DNA. The CDR3 is 11 amino acids in total, end residues counted. Per the germline V gene, CDR1 is SGHAT and CDR2 is FQNNGV. The CDR3 sequence: CASSSRQVYGS.

J is TRBJ1-5 and V is TRBV28; TRBD1 might be the D (5 bases). In germline, CDR1 is MDHEN, CDR2 SYDVKM. The ends were cut back, 4 bases at V and 9 bases at J, with 10 bases in the middle. The CDR3 consists of 12 residues. The CDR3 nucleotides are TGTGCCAGCAGTTCAGGGAGGGGGCCCCAGCATTTT. This encodes CASSSGRGPQHF.

V and J are TRBV28 and TRBJ1-1, with a possible D match to TRBD1 (5 bases). Trimming left V 4 bases short and J 3 bases short, with 15 bases between. The CDR3 is made up of 15 amino acids. Germline CDR1 MDHEN, CDR2 SYDVKM. The CDR3 DNA reads as TGTGCCAGCAGTTCGGGGACGGCGGGGGACACTGAAGCTTTCTTT. The encoded protein is CASSSGTAGDTEAFF.

The V gene is TRBV19, the J gene TRBJ2-1, with 7 bases matching TRBD2. V dropped 7 bases and J dropped 7; count of bases not matched to a gene: 13. CDR1 is LNHDA, CDR2 SQIVND, per germline (reference sequence). The CDR3 has 15 residues. DNA for the CDR3: TGTGCCAGTAATACGACGGGGATCGGGGGGAATGAGCAGTTCTTC. Amino acids: CASNTTGIGGNEQFF.

The chain has TRBV27 and TRBJ2-1, with TRBD2 identical over 11 bases. Germline V gives CDR1 MNHEY, CDR2 SMNVEV (reference sequence). The CDR3 length is 14 residues. The V gene end was trimmed by 3 bases and the J gene end by 7 bases; junction bases not matched to a gene: 2. Written as DNA, the CDR3 is TGTGCCAGCAGTTTCACTAGCGGGGGTAATGAGCAGTTCTTC. This sequence encodes CASSFTSGGNEQFF.

V gene TRBV9 combines with J gene TRBJ2-1; a weak D match, TRBD2 (5 bases). Per the germline V gene, CDR1 is SGDLS and CDR2 is YYNGEE. Trimming took 0 bases from V and 6 from J, leaving 10 bases between them. CDR3 length: 14 residues. CDR3 sequence: CASSVDLAVNEQFF. The CDR3 DNA sequence: TGTGCCAGCAGCGTAGACCTAGCAGTCAATGAGCAGTTCTTC.

This chain uses TRBV7-8 with TRBJ1-1, with TRBD1 as a possible D gene (5 bases). Deletions cut 5 bases from V and 1 base from J, with 17 bases between. This CDR3 contains 16 residues. CDR1 and CDR2 from the germline V gene are SGHVS and FQNEAQ. CDR3 region: CASSLLAIGTNTEAFF. The DNA for the CDR3 is TGTGCCAGCAGCCTCCTGGCTATAGGGACGAACACTGAAGCTTTCTTT.

The chain joins TRBV7-9 to TRBJ2-2; D possibly corresponds to TRBD1 (6 bases). There are 16 residues in the CDR3. The germline V gene has CDR1 SEHNR and CDR2 FQNEAQ (reference sequence). V lost 4 bases and J 4 bases, leaving 16 bases between the germline ends. The chain's CDR3 is CASSSTGMRVTGELFF. CDR3 bases: TGTGCCAGCAGCTCCACAGGGATGAGGGTCACCGGGGAGCTGTTTTTT. Variable domain in full (rest from reference TRBV7-9 and TRBJ2-2): DTGVSQNPRHKITKRGQNVTFRCDPISEHNRLYWYRQTLGQGPEFLTYFQNEAQLEKSRLLSDRFSAERPKGSFSTLEIQRTEQGDSAMYLCASSSTGMRVTGELFFGEGSRLTVL.

The chain joins TRBV5-1 to TRBJ2-7; 8 bases agree with TRBD1. Germline CDR1 is SGHRS and CDR2 is YFSETQ. The CDR3 totals 14 residues. V was pared by 4 bases and J by 2 bases, with 5 bases of the junction left unmatched. In nucleotides, the CDR3 is TGCGCCAGCAGCCGGACAGGGAATGCCTACGAGCAGTACTTC. Translation gives CASSRTGNAYEQYF.